This TCR beta chain was sequenced for a study of beta chain features in type 1 diabetes. Study-wide background: Patients looked much like healthy donors when it came to age, gender and cell yields.

CDR1 and CDR2 from the germline V gene are KGHSH and LQKENI. This CDR3 is built from 16 residues. V gave up 2 bases and J gave up 2 bases, with 15 bases separating them. A note on this clone: The antigen is undetermined.

Study-wide results and limits: Fewer junction insertions and more nucleotide deletions appeared in type 1 diabetes patients. Researchers report that Type 1 diabetes patients had moderately but significantly shorter TCRB CDR3s across all four CD4+ subsets.

Every bit of the isolated RNA underwent reverse transcription, so sequencing read expressed TCRB transcripts. TCRdb keeps only in-frame clones here, not all; method: immunoSEQ multiplex PCR. The sample has hundreds of thousands of clones; 15% to 19% are singletons. This chain links TRBV18 with TRBJ1-1; tentative D call: TRBD1 (6 bases). The source material was naive CD4+ T cells from blood. The origin of this receptor is a man aged 18 to 29 in good health. The CDR3 loop reads CASSPVSGQINTEAFF. The CDR3 DNA follows: TGTGCCAGCTCACCAGTTAGCGGACAGATTAACACTGAAGCTTTCTTT.